The 17 T cell receptor beta chains reported below all come from one sample, sequenced in a study of Ad26.COV2.S vaccination and SARS-CoV-2 variants. Generated by immunoSEQ multiplex PCR, the TCRdb table keeps only in-frame clones and is missing some. The sample carries 380,000 or so clones, 80% to 90% recorded once. Indicated treatment: roughly 20 received Ad26.COV2.S at low or high dose, single or two shots; a few received placebo; per-sample allocation not given. Collection of the samples took place on day 63 after the first injection of vaccine or placebo. The source was peripheral blood, collected in a trial of Ad26.COV2.S vaccine versus placebo. The receptors derive from a person aged 18 to 59 who received the Ad26.COV2.S COVID-19 vaccine or a placebo.

The CDR3, as DNA: TGTGCCAGCTCACCCAACAGGGGGGATTCACCCCTCCACTTT. Its translation is CASSPNRGDSPLHF. The gene calls are TRBV18 and TRBJ1-6; 8 bases map to TRBD1. The CDR3 runs 14 residues. The germline V gene has CDR1 KGHSH and CDR2 LQKENI. The V segment lost 3 bases and the J segment 8 bases; nucleotides outside the gene matches: 3.

The table lists this clone with a few counts. The chain uses TRBV11-2 and TRBJ1-1; D remains unclear. The CDR3 runs 13 residues. Germline V gives CDR1 SGHAT, CDR2 FQNNGV. With 4 bases removed from V and 5 bases from J, the gap between germline ends came to 11 bases. This chain's CDR3 is CASSSDLETEAFF. The CDR3 DNA reads TGTGCCAGCAGCTCAGACCTGGAGACTGAAGCTTTCTTT.

The genes are TRBV7-2 and TRBJ1-3, with D maybe TRBD1 (5 bases). The CDR3 consists of 15 residues. Trimming pared 5 bases from V and 1 base from J, leaving 12 bases between. The germline gives CDR1 SGHTA, CDR2 FQGNSA. CDR3 DNA: TGTGCCAGCAGCCTCCCAGGGATATCTGGAAACACCATATATTTT. This translates into CASSLPGISGNTIYF.

This clone is a singleton in its sample. At one boundary the junction diverges from the germline segment, which might be a read error. The J gene is TRBJ2-7, the V gene TRBV2; the match to TRBD1 covers 9 bases. The CDR3 has 12 amino acids. Germline V gives CDR1 SNHLY, CDR2 FYNNEI. The CDR3 nucleotides read TGTGCCAGCAGTTGGGACAGGGCTACCAGGTCCTTC. Amino acids: CASSWDRATRSF.

This clone came up a few times. The identical CDR3 is also encoded by other nucleotide sequences in the sample. This rearrangement joins TRBV10-3 to TRBJ2-7, with D unresolved. Between the trimmed V and J ends, which lost 3 bases and 1 base, there was a span of 7 bases. This CDR3 is built from 13 residues. Germline lookup yields CDR1 ENHRY and CDR2 SYGVKD. The CDR3 loop is CAISDRRSYEQYF. As DNA, the CDR3 is TGTGCCATCAGTGACCGCCGGTCCTACGAGCAGTACTTC.

V usage is TRBV5-1 and J usage is TRBJ2-7; 7 bases line up with TRBD1. CDR1 SGHRS and CDR2 YFSETQ come from the germline V gene. The J segment lost 4 bases and the V segment lost 1 base, leaving 8 bases of the junction unmatched. CDR3 size: 15 residues. The CDR3 is CASSLSTGKWYEQYF. In DNA form, the CDR3 reads TGCGCCAGCAGCTTGTCGACAGGGAAATGGTACGAGCAGTACTTC.

This chain's CDR3 is CAISESTGNQAFF. The CDR3, as DNA: TGTGCCATCAGTGAGTCGACGGGAAATCAAGCTTTCTTT. V is TRBV10-3 and J is TRBJ1-1; no reliable D call. CDR1 and CDR2 from the germline V gene are ENHRY and SYGVKD. This CDR3 has 13 amino acids. V dropped 0 bases and J dropped 9 bases, with 11 bases sitting between them.

V usage is TRBV7-9 and J usage is TRBJ1-2; 8 nucleotides agree with TRBD1. CDR1 and CDR2 (germline): SEHNR, FQNEAQ (reference sequence). V shed 8 bases, J shed 3 bases, and the junction held 14 bases outside the gene matches. The length of the CDR3 is 16 residues. CDR3 sequence reads: CASAGDQGAVDYGYTF. In DNA form, the CDR3 reads TGTGCCAGCGCGGGGGACCAGGGGGCCGTGGACTATGGCTACACCTTC.

The rearrangement links TRBV3-1 (or the pseudogene TRBV3-2) to TRBJ2-7; D is possibly TRBD1 (5 bases). Germline CDR1 reads LGHDT; CDR2 reads YNNKEL (reference sequence). Trimming cost V 6 bases and J 4 bases, with 16 bases left between them. CDR3 size: 14 residues. The CDR3 is CASSQQGIVYEQYF. The DNA of the CDR3 is TGTGCCAGCAGTCAGCAGGGAATAGTATACGAGCAGTACTTC.

The rearrangement links TRBV28 to TRBJ2-1, with D possibly matching TRBD2 (5 bases). This CDR3 region has 14 residues. Per the germline V gene, CDR1 is MDHEN and CDR2 is SYDVKM. V lost 2 bases to trimming and J lost 7 bases, with 12 bases between them. The CDR3 loop reads CASSLDGKLNEQFF. The CDR3 DNA reads TGTGCCAGCAGTTTAGACGGGAAGCTGAATGAGCAGTTCTTC.

This clone was recorded a few times. This chain links TRBV25-1 with TRBJ1-5; D is undetermined. CDR1 is MGHDK, CDR2 SYGVNS, per germline. Trimming left V 1 base short and J 3 bases short, with 13 bases between. The CDR3 length is 16 residues. CDR3 sequence reads: CASSEFSSGDNQPQHF. CDR3 sequence (DNA): TGTGCCAGCAGTGAATTTTCTTCCGGGGACAATCAGCCCCAGCATTTT.

The chain joins TRBV9 to TRBJ1-3; D call uncertain. V was clipped by 0 bases and J by 4 bases, with 11 bases between them. CDR3 length: 15 residues. Germline V gives CDR1 SGDLS, CDR2 YYNGEE. CDR3 sequence reads: CASSVDGRAGNTIYF. The CDR3 DNA reads TGTGCCAGCAGCGTAGATGGAAGGGCGGGAAACACCATATATTTT.

The chain carries TRBV5-1 and TRBJ2-2; 10 nucleotides agree with TRBD1. The V gene's germline CDR1 is SGHRS and CDR2 YFSETQ. The trim removed 7 bases at V and 4 bases at J, leaving 1 base unmatched. The CDR3 consists of 13 residues. In DNA, the CDR3 is TGCGCCAGCGGGGACAGGGGCACCGGGGAGCTGTTTTTT. The encoded protein is CASGDRGTGELFF.

The chain carries TRBV9 and TRBJ1-2; D is possibly TRBD1 (6 bases). V lost 4 bases to trimming and J lost 8 bases, with 18 bases between them. The CDR3 loop spans 14 amino acids. Per the germline V gene, CDR1 is SGDLS and CDR2 is YYNGEE. CDR3 residues: CASSQRSGGEGYTF. The CDR3 coding sequence is TGTGCCAGCAGCCAAAGGTCTGGGGGCGAGGGCTACACCTTC. Full variable domain (rest looked up from reference TRBV9 and TRBJ1-2): DSGVTQTPKHLITATGQRVTLRCSPRSGDLSVYWYQQSLDQGLQFLIQYYNGEERAKGNILERFSAQQFPDLHSELNLSSLELGDSALYFCASSQRSGGEGYTFGSGTRLTVV.

The chain has TRBV6-5 and TRBJ2-1, with TRBD2 as a possible D gene (6 bases). V dropped 0 bases and J dropped 9 bases, with 18 bases sitting between them. This CDR3 is 16 amino acids long. Germline V CDR1 and CDR2: MNHEY, SVGAGI. CDR3 DNA: TGTGCCAGCAGTTACTCTCCGGCGGGGACGCGAGGTGAGCAGTTCTTC. It translates to CASSYSPAGTRGEQFF.

V usage is TRBV5-1 and J usage is TRBJ2-5, with D hard to call. V was cut by 5 bases and J by 5 bases, with 7 bases left in between. The V gene's germline CDR1 is SGHRS and CDR2 YFSETQ. The CDR3 runs 11 residues. CDR3 sequence (DNA): TGCGCCAGCAGATATCGGGAGACCCAGTACTTC. Translated: CASRYRETQYF.

The chain uses TRBV19 and TRBJ2-7, with a possible D match to TRBD2 (5 bases). This CDR3 has 14 amino acids. Trimming shortened V by 9 bases and J by 2 bases, and 17 bases separated the two germline ends. Germline assignment: CDR1 LNHDA and CDR2 SQIVND (reference sequence). The CDR3 reads CASRTGIGTYEQYF. The CDR3 nucleotides read TGTGCCAGCAGGACCGGGATTGGCACCTACGAGCAGTACTTC.